A single sample gave rise to the 14 T cell receptor beta chains below, sequenced in a study of T cell responses to AZD1222 COVID-19 vaccine. Generated by immunoSEQ multiplex PCR, the TCRdb table keeps only in-frame clones and is missing some. The table lists 75,000 to 100,000 clones, around nine tenths of them singletons, with approximately 2.8% in the top ten. This sample comprised peripheral blood, obtained on day 0 of AZD1222 vaccination. Every receptor here comes from an adult in good health.

The chain combines TRBV7-8 with TRBJ1-1; 8 bases align to TRBD1. Germline loops: CDR1 SGHVS, CDR2 FQNEAQ. V trimming: 8 bases; J trimming: 0 bases; junction bases outside the gene matches: 5. The CDR3 consists of 14 residues. This CDR3 reads CASSRDRMNTEAFF. The CDR3 region has the DNA TGTGCCAGCTCCCGGGACAGGATGAACACTGAAGCTTTCTTT.

This clone came up a few times. CDR3 nucleotides: TGCGCCAGCAGCCCCGGGACTAGCGGGGGTATTTCCTACGAGCAGTACTTC. Amino acids: CASSPGTSGGISYEQYF. This chain links TRBV5-1 with TRBJ2-7; 14 nucleotides match TRBD2. V trimming: 4 bases; J trimming: 1 base; junction bases outside the gene matches: 7. This CDR3 comprises 17 residues. CDR1 and CDR2 (germline): SGHRS, YFSETQ.

V usage is TRBV6-1 and J usage is TRBJ2-2; D gene uncertain. CDR1 is MNHNS and CDR2 is SASEGT in the germline V gene. V lost 0 bases to trimming and J lost 6 bases, with 8 bases between them. The CDR3 has 14 residues. CDR3 sequence reads: CASSEAPWSGELFF. The CDR3 bases are TGTGCCAGCAGTGAAGCCCCCTGGTCCGGGGAGCTGTTTTTT.

The chain links TRBV5-1 to TRBJ2-1; TRBD2 matches 8 bases. Germline-derived CDR1 and CDR2 are SGHRS and YFSETQ. Unmatched junction bases numbered 5, after V lost 0 bases and J lost 6 bases. The CDR3 runs 15 residues. The CDR3 DNA reads TGCGCCAGCAGCTTGGGAGCGGGGGTCACCAATGAGCAGTTCTTC. This codes for CASSLGAGVTNEQFF.

This sequence joins TRBV29-1 and TRBJ1-2, with D perhaps matching TRBD1 (6 bases). The germline CDR1 and CDR2 sequences are SQVTM and ANQGSEA. This CDR3 spans 15 amino acids. Trimming pared 7 bases from V and 0 bases from J, leaving 18 bases between. CDR3 DNA sequence: TGCAGCGCCGACCTTGGACAGAAGTCTAACTATGGCTACACCTTC. It translates to CSADLGQKSNYGYTF.

This clone was seen just once. The rearrangement links TRBV18 to TRBJ2-7; D is ambiguous. This CDR3 comprises 12 residues. The V gene's germline CDR1 is KGHSH and CDR2 LQKENI. With 3 bases removed from V and 7 bases from J, the gap between germline ends came to 10 bases. CDR3 sequence: CASSPADGEQYF. CDR3 DNA sequence: TGTGCCAGCTCACCTGCGGACGGGGAGCAGTACTTC.

CDR3 sequence (DNA): TGCAGCGTTGTGGGGGGTTCCTACGAGCAGTACTTC. Residues: CSVVGGSYEQYF. The V gene is TRBV29-1, the J gene TRBJ2-7; TRBD2 might be the D (6 bases). V lost 4 bases, J lost 1 base, and 8 bases lay in between. CDR3 length equals 12 residues. Germline CDR1 SQVTM, CDR2 ANQGSEA.

This clone has more than one count but fewer than ten. This chain uses TRBV7-9 with TRBJ1-5, with a tentative D call TRBD1 (6 bases). The CDR3 sequence is 16 residues long. Trimming stripped 3 bases from V and 1 base from J, with 13 bases between. Germline CDR1 and CDR2: SEHNR and FQNEAQ (reference sequence). CDR3 bases: TGTGCCAGCAGCTTTCAGGGGACGGGGAGCAATCAGCCCCAGCATTTT. Translated: CASSFQGTGSNQPQHF.

This clone has just a few counts. This chain connects TRBV29-1 to TRBJ2-7; the D gene is possibly TRBD1 (5 bases). The CDR3 contains 12 residues. From germline, CDR1 is SQVTM and CDR2 ANQGSEA. V dropped 4 bases and J dropped 2 bases, with 9 bases sitting between them. The CDR3 DNA is TGCAGCGTTGGACAGACCCCCTACGAGCAGTACTTC. This encodes CSVGQTPYEQYF.

The rearrangement joins TRBV5-1 to TRBJ2-7; 7 bases map to TRBD2. Germline CDR1 SGHRS, CDR2 YFSETQ. CDR3 length: 14 amino acids. The V and J ends lost 0 bases and 4 bases, in that order; junction bases with no gene match: 4. Here the CDR3 reads CASSLEGEGYEQYF. The DNA of the CDR3 is TGCGCCAGCAGCTTGGAAGGGGAGGGGTACGAGCAGTACTTC.

The chain uses TRBV6-1 and TRBJ1-1; D gene uncertain. Germline V CDR1 and CDR2: MNHNS, SASEGT. Trimming cost V 2 bases and J 0 bases, with 13 bases left between them. The CDR3 is made up of 16 amino acids. CDR3 sequence reads: CASSEYFGPLNTEAFF. The CDR3 region has the DNA TGTGCCAGCAGTGAATATTTTGGGCCATTGAACACTGAAGCTTTCTTT.

This clone was seen more than once but under ten times. The chain recombines TRBV7-9 with TRBJ2-7; D remains unclear. This CDR3 has 12 amino acids. Between the trimmed V and J ends, which lost 4 bases and 0 bases, there was a span of 4 bases. Germline-derived CDR1 and CDR2 are SEHNR and FQNEAQ (reference sequence). The CDR3 region has the DNA TGTGCCAGCAGCTCTAGCTCCTACGAGCAGTACTTC. Amino acids: CASSSSSYEQYF.

This clone was seen only a few times. The rearrangement joins TRBV28 to TRBJ1-4; no firm D call. Between the trimmed V and J ends, which lost 5 bases and 8 bases, there was a span of 15 bases. Germline V gives CDR1 MDHEN, CDR2 SYDVKM. The length of the CDR3 is 14 residues. The CDR3 region is CASSLGSRKEKLFF. DNA of the CDR3: TGTGCCAGCAGTCTAGGATCCAGAAAGGAAAAACTGTTTTTT.

This rearrangement joins TRBV7-9 to TRBJ2-1; D perhaps matches TRBD1 (7 bases). Germline V gene sequence: CDR1 SEHNR, CDR2 FQNEAQ (reference sequence). V lost 2 bases and J lost 6, with 14 bases in between. This CDR3 has 15 residues. The DNA of the CDR3 is TGTGCCAGCAGCTTAAACTCCCAGGGGGGCAATGAGCAGTTCTTC. It codes for CASSLNSQGGNEQFF. Filled out from reference TRBV7-9 and TRBJ2-1, the complete variable domain reads DTGVSQNPRHKITKRGQNVTFRCDPISEHNRLYWYRQTLGQGPEFLTYFQNEAQLEKSRLLSDRFSAERPKGSFSTLEIQRTEQGDSAMYLCASSLNSQGGNEQFFGPGTRLTVL.